This is a list of T cell receptor beta chains from one sample in a study of blood T cell repertoires in COVID-19. Repertoires were generated with immunoSEQ multiplex PCR, while TCRdb's copy carries only in-frame clones and drops some. The sample has approximately 210,000 clones, approximately 80% seen once. Sequencing used PBMCs or T cells enriched from blood (not recorded which). The receptors stem from a woman aged 60-75 years who had recovered from COVID-19. The CDR3 runs from the conserved cysteine through the conserved F or W.

J | V | CDR3
TRBJ1-3 | TRBV5-1 | CASSSGNSGNTIYF
TRBJ1-1 | TRBV4-2 | CASSQVGGSHPEAFF
TRBJ2-2 | TRBV5-6 | CASRGQGAMNTGELFF
TRBJ2-3 | TRBV11-2 | CASSQILSTDTQYF
TRBJ2-1 | TRBV5-5 | CASSFDWQLYNEQFF
TRBJ1-2 | TRBV2 | CASRDDSYYGYTF
TRBJ2-1 | TRBV7-2 | CASILWGGHMNEQFF
TRBJ2-2 | TRBV7-2 | CASSILGNTGELFF
TRBJ1-5 | TRBV7-8 | CASSLGGAGNQPQHF
TRBJ1-5 | TRBV23-1 | CASSPWTGGLHSNQPQHF
TRBJ2-7 | TRBV7-6 | CASSLGQALSYEQYF
TRBJ2-3 | TRBV5-8 | CASTLSGGNTDTQYF
TRBJ1-2 | TRBV6-4 | CASSGGNGGYTF
TRBJ1-1 | TRBV29-1 | CSAGTGTEAFF
TRBJ1-4 | TRBV6-6 | CASSFTTGSNEKLFF
TRBJ2-1 | TRBV18 | CASSPPAGRYNEQFF